The 24 T cell receptor beta chains given below trace back to one sample, sequenced in a study of T cells in Graves' hyperthyroidism and ophthalmopathy (dated by TCRdb to about 2019). Library preparation used multiplex PCR. Instrument on record: Illumina HiSeq 2000. Amplification of TCR beta CDR3 regions was carried out from RNA transcripts. For the first round of RT-PCR on the TCR CDR3, the HTBI primer set was used together with the Qiagen OneStep RT-PCR kit. TCRdb reworked the public reads: Q25 trimming with fastp, MiXCR clone assembly, productive beta chains retained. Rows merge per CDR3 protein into single entries with the most common DNA and genes. Counted in this sample were 300,000 to 400,000 distinct CDR3 sequences; more than 11% of them appeared once. 9.5% to 12% of the sample rests with the top ten. The specimen was blood. Receptor source: a woman in her fifties or sixties with Graves' hyperthyroidism.

This clonotype was seen repeatedly, ten times or more. J is TRBJ2-2 and V is TRBV10-1, with D unclear. Germline CDR1 and CDR2: WNHNN and SYGVQD (reference sequence). The CDR3 length is 13 residues. Trimming removed 3 bases from V and 3 bases from J, with 5 bases in between. The CDR3 region is CASSEHYTGELFF. The CDR3 bases are TGCGCCAGCAGTGAACATTACACCGGGGAGCTGTTTTTT.

This chain uses TRBV6-4 with TRBJ1-1; the D is unclear. V dropped 6 bases and J dropped 1 base, with 12 bases sitting between them. The germline V gene encodes CDR1 MRHNA and CDR2 SNTAGT. The CDR3 runs to 14 residues. The CDR3 nucleotides read TGTGCCAGCAGGAATACACCCAGGAACACTGAAGCTTTCTTT. Protein product: CASRNTPRNTEAFF.

In its sample, this clonotype was seen many times. The rearrangement joins TRBV28 to TRBJ1-1, with D maybe TRBD1 (5 bases). The CDR3 runs 16 residues. The V gene lost 2 bases and the J gene lost 5 bases, with 18 bases spanning the gap. The V gene's germline CDR1 is MDHEN and CDR2 SYDVKM. The DNA for the CDR3 is TGTGCCAGCAGTTTAGGTTGGGGGATTTTGGAGACTGAAGCTTTCTTT. It specifies CASSLGWGILETEAFF.

The sample holds many counts of this clonotype. The rearrangement uses TRBV20-1 and TRBJ2-7; TRBD2 agrees at 7 bases. This CDR3 spans 15 amino acids. The V gene's germline CDR1 is DFQATT and CDR2 SNEGSKA (reference sequence). Trimming at V came to 3 bases and at J to 0 bases, leaving 8 bases not matched to a gene. The CDR3, as DNA: TGCAGTGCTAGCCCCTCCAGCGGGGCCTCCTACGAGCAGTACTTC. This encodes CSASPSSGASYEQYF.

This sequence joins TRBV11-2 and TRBJ1-5, with 8 bases identical to TRBD1. The CDR3 consists of 14 residues. The V gene end was trimmed by 1 base and the J gene end by 7 bases; junction bases not matched to a gene: 3. Germline CDR1 and CDR2: SGHAT and FQNNGV. The CDR3 coding sequence is TGTGCCAGCAGCTTAGGGCAGGGGGCGCAGCCCCAGCATTTT. Protein sequence: CASSLGQGAQPQHF.

The CDR3 DNA follows: TGTGCCAGCAGCAGGACAGGGGATGAAGGGACCTACGAGCAGTACTTC. Amino acid sequence: CASSRTGDEGTYEQYF. The chain employs TRBV13 and TRBJ2-7, with 9 bases aligning to TRBD1. Germline-derived CDR1 and CDR2 are PRHDT and FYEKMQ (reference sequence). The CDR3 loop spans 16 amino acids. The V and J ends lost 5 bases and 2 bases, in that order; junction bases with no gene match: 10.

J is TRBJ2-1 and V is TRBV11-2; tentative D call: TRBD2 (6 bases). Germline values: CDR1 SGHAT, CDR2 FQNNGV. CDR3 size: 15 residues. Trimming took 1 base from V and 9 from J, leaving 16 bases between them. CDR3 DNA: TGTGCCAGCAGCTTAGGTAGGACTACGGTAGCTGAGCAGTTCTTC. Translated, it gives CASSLGRTTVAEQFF. The variable domain in full, with the rest retrieved from reference TRBV11-2 and TRBJ2-1, is EAGVAQSPRYKIIEKRQSVAFWCNPISGHATLYWYQQILGQGPKLLIQFQNNGVVDDSQLPKDRFSAERLKGVDSTLKIQPAKLEDSAVYLCASSLGRTTVAEQFFGPGTRLTVL.

This clonotype showed up many times. The rearrangement links TRBV2 to TRBJ1-2; TRBD1 might be the D (5 bases). Trimming took off 0 bases at V and 0 bases at J, with 8 bases between the two ends. The V gene's germline CDR1 is SNHLY and CDR2 FYNNEI. The CDR3 runs to 15 residues. CDR3 DNA sequence: TGTGCCAGCAGTGAAGCGGGGGGAACTAACTATGGCTACACCTTC. This codes for CASSEAGGTNYGYTF.

The chain joins TRBV27 to TRBJ2-3, with 9 bases that match TRBD2. Germline values: CDR1 MNHEY, CDR2 SMNVEV (reference sequence). Germline trimming cut 8 bases from V and 1 base from J; bases unmatched to any gene: 16. This CDR3 is 18 amino acids long. The CDR3 coding sequence is TGTGCCAGCTCTTTCCTAGCGGGAACGGGGGTCGGCACAGATACGCAGTATTTT. Amino acid sequence: CASSFLAGTGVGTDTQYF.

The V call is TRBV27, the J call TRBJ1-5; D gene ambiguous. CDR1 MNHEY and CDR2 SMNVEV come from the germline V gene (reference sequence). This CDR3 region has 12 residues. The CDR3 DNA reads TGTGCTAGTGCAGGCACTAATCAGCCCCAGCATTTT. It translates to CASAGTNQPQHF.

This clonotype showed up many times. The rearrangement uses TRBV2 and TRBJ2-5; D may match TRBD1 or TRBD2 (5 bases each). This CDR3 is built from 13 residues. The V gene lost 7 bases and the J gene lost 4 bases, with 13 bases spanning the gap. Germline loops: CDR1 SNHLY, CDR2 FYNNEI. CDR3: CASKRGVLETQYF. CDR3 coding DNA: TGTGCCAGCAAAAGGGGAGTACTAGAGACCCAGTACTTC.

J is TRBJ1-1 and V is TRBV10-1; the D gene is possibly TRBD1 (6 bases). Germline V CDR1 and CDR2: WNHNN, SYGVQD (reference sequence). There are 13 residues in the CDR3. Trimming shortened V by 6 bases and J by 6 bases, and 14 bases separated the two germline ends. In DNA, the CDR3 is TGCGCCAGCAGCTTTAGGGGGGGGCCTGAAGCTTTCTTT. Translation gives CASSFRGGPEAFF.

This clonotype was recorded many times. The chain combines TRBV3-1 with TRBJ2-1; 10 nucleotides agree with TRBD2. The J segment lost 6 bases and the V segment lost 2 bases, leaving 10 bases of the junction unmatched. The CDR3 totals 17 residues. Germline CDR1 LGHDT, CDR2 YNNKEL (reference sequence). CDR3 sequence: CASSQTLGTSVPNEQFF. The CDR3, as DNA: TGTGCCAGCAGCCAAACTCTCGGGACTAGCGTCCCCAATGAGCAGTTCTTC.

This clonotype has ten or more counts. The chain has TRBV5-6 and TRBJ2-7, with D perhaps matching TRBD2 (5 bases). The CDR3 has 13 residues. In germline, CDR1 is SGHDT, CDR2 YYEEEE. With 2 bases removed from V and 6 bases from J, the gap between germline ends came to 12 bases. The CDR3 reads CASSFVGIGEQYF. The CDR3 region has the DNA TGTGCCAGCAGCTTTGTCGGGATAGGCGAGCAGTACTTC. Based on the CDR3 plus reference TRBV5-6 and TRBJ2-7, the full variable domain is DAGVTQSPTHLIKTRGQQVTLRCSPKSGHDTVSWYQQALGQGPQFIFQYYEEEERQRGNFPDRFSGHQFPNYSSELNVNALLLGDSALYLCASSFVGIGEQYFGPGTRLTVT.

This clonotype has at least ten counts. The rearrangement uses TRBV5-1 and TRBJ2-2, with TRBD2 matching 8 bases. CDR1 is SGHRS, CDR2 YFSETQ, per germline. The CDR3 has 16 amino acids. J gave up 4 bases and V 4 bases, and 9 bases lay outside the gene matches. This CDR3 is CASSLRAGGITGELFF. The CDR3 DNA is TGCGCCAGCAGCCTCAGGGCGGGAGGAATCACCGGGGAGCTGTTTTTT.

The chain joins TRBV13 to TRBJ2-2; 8 bases map to TRBD2. Germline V gene lookup returns CDR1 PRHDT and CDR2 FYEKMQ (reference sequence). The CDR3 is made up of 18 amino acids. The V segment lost 6 bases and the J segment 4 bases; nucleotides outside the gene matches: 16. The CDR3 DNA follows: TGTGCCAGCAGTCGGTCCCCTAGCCGGGGGGGGAGCACCGGGGAGCTGTTTTTT. It is translated as CASSRSPSRGGSTGELFF. Full variable domain (outside the CDR3, taken from reference TRBV13 and TRBJ2-2): AAGVIQSPRHLIKEKRETATLKCYPIPRHDTVYWYQQGPGQDPQFLISFYEKMQSDKGSIPDRFSAQQFSDYHSELNMSSLELGDSALYFCASSRSPSRGGSTGELFFGEGSRLTVL.

This clonotype was picked up a small number of times. V is TRBV19 and J is TRBJ1-1; D is undetermined. Trimming left V 2 bases short and J 2 bases short, with 12 bases between. CDR1 and CDR2 from the germline V gene are LNHDA and SQIVND (reference sequence). This CDR3 is built from 15 residues. CDR3 loop: CASSIPAWGNTEAFF. The CDR3 coding sequence is TGTGCCAGTAGTATACCCGCCTGGGGAAACACTGAAGCTTTCTTT. The full variable domain, in which reference TRBV19 and TRBJ1-1 provide the parts outside the CDR3, is DGGITQSPKYLFRKEGQNVTLSCEQNLNHDAMYWYRQDPGQGLRLIYYSQIVNDFQKGDIAEGYSVSREKKESFPLTVTSAQKNPTAFYLCASSIPAWGNTEAFFGQGTRLTVV.

This clonotype has a handful of counts. V is TRBV20-1 and J is TRBJ2-7, with 10 nucleotides matching TRBD2. This CDR3 has 16 amino acids. With V trimmed by 6 bases and J by 2 bases, 13 bases remained unmatched. Germline V gene lookup returns CDR1 DFQATT and CDR2 SNEGSKA (reference sequence). The CDR3 DNA reads as TGCAGTGCAAAAGACGGGGGTAGCGGGAGGCCCTACGAGCAGTACTTC. Amino acids: CSAKDGGSGRPYEQYF.

Ten or more counts support this clonotype. The chain combines TRBV7-9 with TRBJ2-7; weak D call: TRBD2 (5 bases). This CDR3 has 15 residues. The ends were cut back, 4 bases at V and 0 bases at J, with 13 bases in the middle. Germline CDR1 SEHNR, CDR2 FQNEAQ (reference sequence). CDR3 region: CASSSERLPSYEQYF. The CDR3 bases are TGTGCCAGCAGCTCCGAGCGGCTCCCCTCCTACGAGCAGTACTTC.

This clonotype was picked up many times. The chain is built from TRBV6-5 and TRBJ2-5; TRBD2 agrees at 9 bases. With 0 bases clipped from V and 5 bases from J, the junction kept 7 bases outside the gene matches. CDR1 is MNHEY, CDR2 SVGAGI, per germline. The CDR3 has 16 amino acids. The CDR3 protein is CASSYSYAGGGETQYF. Written as DNA, the CDR3 is TGTGCCAGCAGTTACTCGTATGCGGGAGGGGGGGAGACCCAGTACTTC.

This clonotype was observed at least ten times. This chain uses TRBV28 with TRBJ2-1; 7 bases match TRBD2. The junction had 22 bases not matched to a gene; V was cut back by 7 bases and J by 13 bases. The CDR3 has 16 amino acids. Germline-derived CDR1 and CDR2 are MDHEN and SYDVKM. The DNA of the CDR3 is TGTGCCAGCATCATCGGCGGGACTGGCGGGAGATCTGACCAGTTCTTC. Translating gives CASIIGGTGGRSDQFF. Looking up the rest from reference TRBV28 and TRBJ2-1 gives the full variable domain: DVKVTQSSRYLVKRTGEKVFLECVQDMDHENMFWYRQDPGLGLRLIYFSYDVKMKEKGDIPEGYSVSREKKERFSLILESASTNQTSMYLCASIIGGTGGRSDQFFGPGTRLTVL.

Ten or more counts support this clonotype. The chain has TRBV12-3 or TRBV12-4 and TRBJ2-7; D not resolved. The CDR3 loop spans 13 amino acids. V dropped 5 bases and J dropped 1 base, with 9 bases sitting between them. CDR3 residues: CASSMYGSYEQYF. CDR3 bases: TGTGCCAGCAGTATGTACGGATCCTACGAGCAGTACTTC.

The table lists this clonotype with many counts. V gene TRBV7-9 combines with J gene TRBJ1-2; D is possibly TRBD1 (5 bases). This CDR3 comprises 14 residues. With 6 bases removed from V and 6 bases from J, the gap between germline ends came to 17 bases. The germline gives CDR1 SEHNR, CDR2 FQNEAQ (reference sequence). Here the CDR3 reads CASSPLAGGNGYTF. For the CDR3, the DNA is TGTGCCAGCAGTCCTCTTGCCGGGGGAAATGGCTACACCTTC.

This clonotype was counted between two and nine times. At one end the junction does not follow the germline gene, possibly because of a read error. The V call is TRBV10-3, the J call TRBJ2-1, with 9 bases aligning to TRBD2. The CDR3 covers 15 residues. The germline V gene encodes CDR1 ENHRY and CDR2 SYGVKD. Written as DNA, the CDR3 is TGTGCCGTCAGTGACCTAGCGGGGAACTTGAATGAGCAGTTCTTC. Encoded protein: CAVSDLAGNLNEQFF.